The 19 T cell receptor beta chains below come from one sample, sequenced in a study of blood T cell repertoires in COVID-19. Measured with immunoSEQ multiplex PCR; TCRdb has only the in-frame clones, and not every one. The sample lists approximately 65,000 clones; just over 85% were seen once. Source material: peripheral blood. The receptors originated from a man aged 35 to 55 with acute or convalescent COVID-19.

J is TRBJ2-2 and V is TRBV14, with 11 bases that match TRBD2. The CDR3 has 16 amino acids. Per germline, CDR1 SGHDN and CDR2 FVKESK. V shed 1 base, J shed 5 bases, and the junction held 3 bases outside the gene matches. The CDR3 loop reads CASSQVSGGATGELFF. The CDR3 DNA reads TGTGCCAGCAGCCAAGTTAGCGGGGGGGCGACCGGGGAGCTGTTTTTT.

The rearrangement joins TRBV19 to TRBJ1-5; 9 bases match TRBD1. Germline CDR1 is LNHDA and CDR2 is SQIVND (reference sequence). This CDR3 contains 15 residues. V shed 1 base and J 9 bases; nucleotides not matched to a gene: 7. The CDR3 nucleotides read TGTGCCAGTAGTATAGGACAGGGGGTCGGGGGGCCCCAGCATTTT. Protein sequence: CASSIGQGVGGPQHF.

The V and J genes are TRBV7-8 and TRBJ1-5; 7 bases are a match to TRBD1. CDR1 is SGHVS and CDR2 is FQNEAQ in the germline V gene. Trimming removed 7 bases from V and 0 bases from J; junction bases left unmatched: 9. The CDR3 runs 16 residues. DNA of the CDR3: TGTGCCAGCATCTCAGGGGGAAGGGGTAGCAATCAGCCCCAGCATTTT. It specifies CASISGGRGSNQPQHF.

The chain employs TRBV4-1 and TRBJ1-1; no definite D call. The CDR3 is 14 amino acids. The V end lost 4 bases, the J end lost 0 bases, and 9 bases lay between the germline ends. Germline loops: CDR1 MGHRA, CDR2 YSYEKL. The CDR3 DNA reads as TGCGCCAGCAGCCGAGAAGCCATGAACACTGAAGCTTTCTTT. This translates into CASSREAMNTEAFF.

The table lists this clone with a count of one. CDR3 amino acids: CASSLGVAQGLSTEAFF. The CDR3, as DNA: TGTGCCAGCAGCTTAGGGGTGGCCCAGGGATTGAGCACTGAAGCTTTCTTT. The chain joins TRBV11-3 to TRBJ1-1; a possible D gene is TRBD1 (5 bases). Germline values: CDR1 SGHNT, CDR2 YENEEA. V was cut by 1 base and J by 4 bases, with 19 bases left in between. The CDR3 totals 17 residues.

The J gene is TRBJ1-2, the V gene TRBV27, with D unresolved. The CDR3 has 13 residues. V was cut by 8 bases and J by 8 bases, with 18 bases left in between. Germline assignment: CDR1 MNHEY and CDR2 SMNVEV (reference sequence). CDR3 nucleotides: TGTGCCAGCTCCCCCGGAGGAGTGGGGGGCTACACCTTC. Residues: CASSPGGVGGYTF.

The gene calls are TRBV3-1 (or the pseudogene TRBV3-2) and TRBJ2-3; unclear D gene. Germline V gene sequence: CDR1 LGHDT, CDR2 YNNKEL (reference sequence). Between the trimmed V and J ends, which lost 1 base and 6 bases, there was a span of 8 bases. There are 13 residues in the CDR3. In nucleotides, the CDR3 is TGTGCCAGCAGCCAAGCGACCGGGGATACGCAGTATTTT. Its protein product is CASSQATGDTQYF.

In nucleotides, the CDR3 is TGTGCTAGTGGCTCGACAGGGACTGAGGCCACTGAAGCTTTCTTT. Translation gives CASGSTGTEATEAFF. The chain joins TRBV12-5 to TRBJ1-1, with 7 bases matching TRBD1. The CDR3 runs to 15 residues. Germline V gives CDR1 LGHNT, CDR2 FRNRAP. With V trimmed by 6 bases and J by 4 bases, 11 bases remained unmatched. Complete variable domain (other parts from reference TRBV12-5 and TRBJ1-1): DARVTQTPRHKVTEMGQEVTMRCQPILGHNTVFWYRQTMMQGLELLAYFRNRAPLDDSGMPKDRFSAEMPDATLATLKIQPSEPRDSAVYFCASGSTGTEATEAFFGQGTRLTVV.

The rearrangement joins TRBV28 to TRBJ2-7; D may be TRBD1 (6 bases). V lost 2 bases to trimming and J lost 3 bases, with 11 bases between them. CDR3 length: 14 amino acids. CDR1 and CDR2 from the germline V gene are MDHEN and SYDVKM. The DNA for the CDR3 is TGTGCCAGCAGTTTACTGGGGGCTAGCTACGAGCAGTACTTC. This gives the protein CASSLLGASYEQYF.

This clone was seen once. The chain uses TRBV7-2 and TRBJ1-2; 7 nucleotides match TRBD1. The CDR3 sequence is 13 residues long. The V gene end was trimmed by 6 bases and the J gene end by 4 bases; junction bases not matched to a gene: 5. From germline, CDR1 is SGHTA and CDR2 FQGNSA. The DNA of the CDR3 is TGTGCCAGCAGACAGGGGACCGCCTATGGCTACACCTTC. As protein: CASRQGTAYGYTF.

CDR3 amino acids: CASSQGAGAYEQYF. The CDR3 nucleotides read TGCGCCAGCAGCCAAGGCGCAGGGGCCTACGAGCAGTACTTC. V and J are TRBV4-1 and TRBJ2-7, with D tentatively TRBD1 (6 bases). The CDR3 consists of 14 residues. Germline CDR1 and CDR2: MGHRA and YSYEKL. V lost 1 base, J lost 2 bases, and 9 bases lay in between.

J is TRBJ2-5 and V is TRBV23-1, with D perhaps TRBD1 (6 bases). TRBV23-1 falls under the ORF class, with uncertain function. The CDR3 runs to 15 residues. V lost 7 bases and J 2 bases, leaving 17 bases between the germline ends. The CDR3 here is CASITRGERQETQYF. The CDR3, as DNA: TGCGCCAGCATTACCAGGGGAGAGCGGCAAGAGACCCAGTACTTC.

CDR3 nucleotide sequence: TGCGCCAGCAGCACCGAGGGCGTGTCAGGCTACACCTTC. This gives the protein CASSTEGVSGYTF. The chain uses TRBV5-1 and TRBJ1-2; D is undetermined. The V end lost 4 bases, the J end lost 8 bases, and 15 bases lay between the germline ends. CDR1 is SGHRS and CDR2 is YFSETQ in the germline V gene. CDR3 length: 13 amino acids.

This chain links TRBV18 with TRBJ2-5; D may be TRBD1 (7 bases). V was clipped by 0 bases and J by 5 bases, with 13 bases between them. The CDR3 consists of 15 residues. Germline V gives CDR1 KGHSH, CDR2 LQKENI. In DNA, the CDR3 is TGTGCCAGCTCACCACCGGCAGGGGGGAAGGAGACCCAGTACTTC. This sequence encodes CASSPPAGGKETQYF.

This clone appeared a few times. V gene TRBV24-1 combines with J gene TRBJ2-7; tentative D call: TRBD2 (6 bases). V dropped 0 bases and J dropped 8 bases, with 13 bases sitting between them. CDR1 and CDR2 from the germline V gene are KGHDR and SFDVKD. The CDR3 totals 14 residues. The CDR3 loop is CATSDLLRGGKQYF. The CDR3 DNA follows: TGTGCCACCAGTGATTTGCTCCGGGGAGGAAAGCAGTACTTC.

V gene TRBV19 combines with J gene TRBJ1-4; D gene ambiguous. The CDR3 covers 14 residues. V was cut by 1 base and J by 0 bases, with 3 bases left in between. Germline V gene sequence: CDR1 LNHDA, CDR2 SQIVND (reference sequence). The CDR3 sequence: CASSIGATNEKLFF. In nucleotides, the CDR3 is TGTGCCAGTAGTATAGGAGCAACTAATGAAAAACTGTTTTTT.

The chain is built from TRBV6-5 and TRBJ1-1, with D possibly being TRBD1 (5 bases). Trimming removed 8 bases from V and 0 bases from J, with 13 bases in between. Germline CDR1 is MNHEY and CDR2 is SVGAGI. The CDR3 is made up of 14 amino acids. The CDR3 spells CASWEGLMNTEAFF. The CDR3 DNA reads TGTGCCAGCTGGGAGGGACTTATGAACACTGAAGCTTTCTTT.

This clone came up once. This chain links TRBV3-1 (or the pseudogene TRBV3-2) with TRBJ2-4; a possible D gene is TRBD2 (5 bases). The length of the CDR3 is 14 residues. V lost 2 bases, J lost 1 base, and 6 bases lay in between. The germline V gene encodes CDR1 LGHDT and CDR2 YNNKEL (reference sequence). CDR3 protein: CASSQSGAKNIQYF. In DNA, the CDR3 is TGTGCCAGCAGCCAATCGGGGGCCAAAAACATTCAGTACTTC.

This clone came up a few times. The rearrangement uses TRBV28 and TRBJ1-2, with 8 bases fitting TRBD1. Per germline, CDR1 MDHEN and CDR2 SYDVKM. The trim removed 6 bases at V and 4 bases at J, leaving 1 base unmatched. The CDR3 has 12 residues. CDR3 DNA: TGTGCCAGCAGCGGGACAGGCTATGGCTACACCTTC. It yields the protein CASSGTGYGYTF.